Listed below are T cell receptor beta chains from one sample, sequenced in a study of T cells in Graves' hyperthyroidism and ophthalmopathy. TCRdb recomputed calls from the multiplex PCR reads with MiXCR, one row per CDR3 protein. The table lists a few hundred thousand distinct CDR3 sequences, roughly 15% of them singletons. Material: blood. The source is a woman in her sixties with Graves' ophthalmopathy. Each CDR3 is given without its conserved first and last residue. Fields, in order: CDR3 length, V gene, CDR3 protein.

15,TRBV11-2,ASSLDGLAGRYNEQF
10,TRBV5-1,ASSINGNTIY
17,TRBV3-1,ASSQDHVRAGGRSGELF
11,TRBV7-9,ASSFGANTEAF
10,TRBV20-1,SASLVTYEQY
14,TRBV5-1,ASTLGSAASYNEQF
11,TRBV20-1,SAPWDSSYEQY
13,TRBV5-1,ASSLGSSVSGELF
12,TRBV11-2,ASSLVGSYNEQF
11,TRBV7-3,ASSLMGDTEAF
11,TRBV7-2,ASSPRARDEQY
13,TRBV7-9,ASSLVALGIDEQF
13,TRBV12-3/TRBV12-4,ASSRGGRAQYEQY
13,TRBV20-1,SARPPGTKYNEQF
13,TRBV28,ASSRTGQVTGELF
14,TRBV3-1,ASSQRGARGTDTQY
12,TRBV2,ASSYGTDNSPLH
9,TRBV28,ASRRYTEAF
14,TRBV28,ASSLRGAGGVDEQF
14,TRBV11-2,ASSLVPGRYQETQY
12,TRBV28,ASSNGRGTDGYT
10,TRBV29-1,SEGTSVNEQF
11,TRBV2,ASTGSRLPEQY
13,TRBV28,ASSFSGSGDNEQF
12,TRBV7-2,ASSTYQATDTQY
12,TRBV4-1,ASSPPENKLQQY
12,TRBV6-9,ASSWTSGKNEQF
13,TRBV9,ASSVAGQALEKLF
12,TRBV12-3/TRBV12-4,ASSFRTSLETQY
11,TRBV20-1,SVQKGDSQPQH
9,TRBV6-1,ASRHHTEAF
17,TRBV24-1,ATSGGPGTSGSIADTQY
11,TRBV28,ASSQQGWSEQY
16,TRBV12-3/TRBV12-4,ASSLVAGDVLSTDTQY
12,TRBV2,ASSWGQGGSPLH
12,TRBV19,ASSTTGANQPQH
12,TRBV20-1,SARDQGALYGYT
13,TRBV11-2,ASSYQGTAPETQY
13,TRBV12-3/TRBV12-4,ASSLSSGRSNEQF
14,TRBV2,ASSPGASGGRETQY
10,TRBV10-3,AISESAIEQF
15,TRBV7-2,ASSHTTSGASTDTQY
12,TRBV27,ASSLLATPYEQY
10,TRBV12-5,ASEGDTGELF
11,TRBV2,ASSARGGYEQY
11,TRBV2,ASSDDRGDTQY
13,TRBV30,AWSVFGGSNYGYT
13,TRBV6-1,ASSSDRKNAYEQY
12,TRBV9,ASSTGPITGELF
12,TRBV3-1,ASSHRTGNTEAF
16,TRBV28,ASSFPPREAEEQETQY
13,TRBV7-6,ASSLGGSGNNIQY
12,TRBV28,ASSLGVGVQEQY
14,TRBV7-8,ASSTTPTGGSYEQY